These T cell receptor beta chains were read from a single sample in a study of STAT5B mutations in CD4+ large granular lymphocyte leukemia. The method was immunoSEQ multiplex PCR; TCRdb's version includes in-frame clones alone and lacks a portion of them. The sample gives under 30,000 clones, 65% to 80% of which show up once; 3.1% is in the top ten. The specimen sequenced was CD4+ T cells from blood buffy coats. The origin of the receptors is a human donor in good health. CDR3s include the opening cysteine and the closing phenylalanine or tryptophan.

TRBV7-6,TRBJ2-1,CASSLGGQANEQFF
TRBV11-2,TRBJ2-3,CASSLGTSRSDTQYF
TRBV29-1,TRBJ2-2,CSVARHTGELFF
TRBV9,TRBJ1-4,CASSVVGARGEKLFF
TRBV7-9,TRBJ2-2,CASSLGSGTSVDGELFF
TRBV29-1,TRBJ2-1,CSVVLAGFTTAYNEQFF
TRBV29-1,TRBJ2-1,CSVEDSGQGYNEQFF
TRBV7-9,TRBJ1-1,CASSSGQGANTEAFF
TRBV20-1,TRBJ1-1,CSAAGEAAFF
TRBV4-2,TRBJ2-7,CASSPDLQGREQYF
TRBV12-5,TRBJ2-7,CASGRDRLRGQYF
TRBV10-3,TRBJ2-2,CAITRSIPTGELFF
TRBV7-2,TRBJ2-1,CASSLLVSGHNEQFF
TRBV7-2,-,CASSRLQTGASGIRDEQYF
TRBV7-9,TRBJ2-1,CASSLDGTSDYNEQFF
TRBV5-6,TRBJ1-5,CASSARGGGNQPQHF
TRBV6-4,TRBJ2-3,CASSDASGSVPDTQYF
TRBV2,TRBJ2-3,CASSPVGTDTQYF
TRBV5-1,TRBJ1-3,CASSLEGSGNTIYF
TRBV9,TRBJ1-2,CASSVDWNYGYTF
TRBV18,TRBJ2-3,CASSRRDLDANTQYF
TRBV9,TRBJ2-2,CASSVQRETGELFF
TRBV29-1,TRBJ1-1,CSVSPHGARDTEAFF
TRBV7-3,TRBJ2-3,CASSLWTGRDTQYF
TRBV19,TRBJ1-5,CASSNRGGQPQHF
TRBV9,TRBJ2-7,CASSVGQGTYEQYF
TRBV7-8,TRBJ1-4,CASTLGGADFNEKLFF
TRBV28,TRBJ1-2,CASSLSTGVYGYTF
TRBV29-1,TRBJ2-3,CSGQGELWYF
TRBV11-2,TRBJ2-2,CASSKTSGRGNGELFF
TRBV7-2,TRBJ1-5,CASSLVLYNQPQHF
TRBV7-9,TRBJ2-1,CASSSQGVTYNEQFF
TRBV14,TRBJ2-5,CASSPLAQETQYF
TRBV6-1,TRBJ1-4,CASSDRRGANEKLFF
TRBV13,TRBJ2-1,CASSLDPGSYNEQFF
TRBV7-2,TRBJ2-7,CASSRLQTGASGIRDEQYF
TRBV7-2,TRBJ2-7,CASSQDRSTYEQYF
TRBV11-3,TRBJ2-5,CASSLSGQGQETQYF
TRBV7-9,TRBJ1-1,CASSLEIRNRVNTEAFF
TRBV7-6,TRBJ2-7,CASSDDIYEQYF